This TCR beta chain was captured by sequencing in a study of PD-1 blockade in classical Hodgkin lymphoma. The study's findings and limits: Baseline TCR diversity was reportedly lower in newly diagnosed patients than in healthy donors. It was reported as lower still in relapsed/refractory patients.

Sample time point: newly diagnosed, previously untreated cHL patient sample. Isolation of CD4+ T cells from thawed PBMCs was performed by magnetic negative selection. The CDR3 has 16 residues. V was trimmed by 5 bases and J by 5 bases, leaving 20 bases between them. CDR1 is SGHRS and CDR2 is YFSETQ in the germline V gene. About this clone: Its antigen is not known.

The table came from immunoSEQ multiplex PCR; TCRdb's copy has only in-frame clones and leaves some out. The sample records some 34,000 clones, 85% to 90% being singletons. The sequence was collected from a human donor with classical Hodgkin lymphoma. Sequenced material: CD4+ T cells from blood. The rearrangement links TRBV5-1 to TRBJ2-1; no clear D gene. CDR3 sequence reads: CASRLTDAGPHNEQFF. Here the CDR3 DNA reads TGCGCCAGCAGGTTAACGGACGCCGGGCCCCACAATGAGCAGTTCTTC.